The 9 T cell receptor beta chains listed next were all sequenced from one sample in a study of PD-1 blockade in mismatch repair-deficient tumors. TCRdb keeps only in-frame clones here, not all; method: immunoSEQ multiplex PCR. The sample consists of nearly 25,000 clones, 83% of them appearing once. Source: peripheral blood, taken 12 weeks after starting pembrolizumab. The origin of the receptors is an adult with mismatch repair-deficient cancer.

This chain uses TRBV6-5 with TRBJ2-5; possibly TRBD2 for D (6 bases). Germline V gene sequence: CDR1 MNHEY, CDR2 SVGAGI. Trimming took 2 bases from V and 7 from J, leaving 14 bases between them. This CDR3 spans 14 amino acids. The CDR3 DNA reads as TGTGCCAGCAGTTACCGTGGGACTGCATGGACCCAGTACTTC. As protein: CASSYRGTAWTQYF.

This clone occurred once. The chain employs TRBV4-2 and TRBJ2-7; D gene ambiguous. The length of the CDR3 is 14 residues. Germline V CDR1 and CDR2: LGHNA, YNFKEQ. Trimming pared 2 bases from V and 1 base from J, leaving 9 bases between. The CDR3 region is CASSQHYDSYEQYF. In nucleotides, the CDR3 is TGTGCCAGCAGCCAACACTATGATTCCTACGAGCAGTACTTC.

This clone occurred once. This rearrangement joins TRBV9 to TRBJ2-5; 9 bases agree with TRBD2. Looked up from germline, CDR1 is SGDLS and CDR2 is YYNGEE. The CDR3 covers 15 residues. Unmatched junction bases numbered 7, after V lost 2 bases and J lost 5 bases. CDR3: CASSVLAGRLETQYF. As DNA, the CDR3 is TGTGCCAGCAGCGTGCTAGCGGGACGCTTGGAGACCCAGTACTTC.

This chain joins TRBV25-1 and TRBJ2-6; D remains ambiguous. The CDR3 covers 16 residues. Germline V gene data show CDR1 as MGHDK and CDR2 as SYGVNS. The ends were cut back, 3 bases at V and 0 bases at J, with 9 bases in the middle. This chain's CDR3 is CASSDRQYSGANVLTF. In nucleotides, the CDR3 is TGTGCCAGCAGTGATCGCCAGTACTCTGGGGCCAACGTCCTGACTTTC.

The chain has TRBV4-2 and TRBJ2-7, with 7 bases that match TRBD2. There are 15 residues in the CDR3. Germline assignment: CDR1 LGHNA and CDR2 YNFKEQ. The J segment lost 7 bases and the V segment lost 5 bases, leaving 14 bases of the junction unmatched. The DNA for the CDR3 is TGTGCCAGCAGCTCGGAGCGGGGACGGGGGGATGAGCAGTACTTC. Residues: CASSSERGRGDEQYF.

The gene calls are TRBV27 and TRBJ2-7; D may be TRBD1 or TRBD2 (5 bases each). The CDR3 length is 18 residues. Germline V lookup: CDR1 MNHEY, CDR2 SMNVEV (reference sequence). The ends were cut back, 2 bases at V and 2 bases at J, with 22 bases in the middle. CDR3 loop: CASSLKFAGASRAYEQYF. The CDR3 nucleotides are TGTGCCAGCAGTTTAAAGTTCGCCGGGGCTAGCAGGGCCTACGAGCAGTACTTC.

The chain has TRBV4-1 and TRBJ1-1, with D hard to call. CDR1 MGHRA and CDR2 YSYEKL come from the germline V gene. Trimming took 2 bases from V and 3 from J, leaving 7 bases between them. The CDR3 covers 13 residues. CDR3 loop: CASSQRGDTEAFF. The CDR3, as DNA: TGCGCCAGCAGCCAACGAGGCGACACTGAAGCTTTCTTT.

The V gene is TRBV7-8, the J gene TRBJ2-7; the D gene is possibly TRBD1 (7 bases). This CDR3 has 15 amino acids. CDR1 SGHVS and CDR2 FQNEAQ come from the germline V gene. V gave up 1 base and J gave up 2 bases, with 12 bases separating them. For the CDR3, the DNA is TGTGCCAGCAGCTTAGAAGGGGGGACAGCCTACGAGCAGTACTTC. Translation: CASSLEGGTAYEQYF.

This clone was observed once. This sequence joins TRBV15 and TRBJ2-5, with 10 bases aligning to TRBD2. V shed 1 base, J shed 5 bases, and the junction held 10 bases outside the gene matches. From germline, CDR1 is LNHNV and CDR2 YYDKDF (reference sequence). CDR3 length equals 17 residues. CDR3 sequence: CATSRGVSGRALETQYF. CDR3 nucleotides: TGTGCCACCAGCAGAGGCGTAAGCGGGAGGGCCTTGGAGACCCAGTACTTC.